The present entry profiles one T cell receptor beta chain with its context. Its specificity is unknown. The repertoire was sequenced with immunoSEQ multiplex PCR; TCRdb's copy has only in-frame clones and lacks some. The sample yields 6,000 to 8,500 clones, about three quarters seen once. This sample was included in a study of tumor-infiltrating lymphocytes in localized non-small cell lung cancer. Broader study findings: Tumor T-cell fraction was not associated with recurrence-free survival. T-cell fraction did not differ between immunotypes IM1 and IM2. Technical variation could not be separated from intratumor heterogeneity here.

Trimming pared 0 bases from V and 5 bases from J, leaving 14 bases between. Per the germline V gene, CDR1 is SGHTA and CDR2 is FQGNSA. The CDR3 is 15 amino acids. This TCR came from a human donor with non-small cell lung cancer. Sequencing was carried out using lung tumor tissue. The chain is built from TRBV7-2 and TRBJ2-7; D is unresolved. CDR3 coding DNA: TGTGCCAGCAGCTTAGCAGCTGGGTCTTCGCACGAGCAGTACTTC. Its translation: CASSLAAGSSHEQYF.